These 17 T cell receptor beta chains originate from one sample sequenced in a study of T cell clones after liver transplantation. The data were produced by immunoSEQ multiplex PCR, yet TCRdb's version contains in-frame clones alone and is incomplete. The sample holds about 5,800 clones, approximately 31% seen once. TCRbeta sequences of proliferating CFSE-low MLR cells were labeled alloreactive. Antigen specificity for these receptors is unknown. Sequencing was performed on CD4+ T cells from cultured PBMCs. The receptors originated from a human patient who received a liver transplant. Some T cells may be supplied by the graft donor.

CDR3 residues: CASSLVGIAAGGSTEAFF. Here the CDR3 DNA reads TGTGCCAGCAGCTTAGTGGGTATTGCGGCAGGGGGTTCGACTGAAGCTTTCTTT. The rearrangement links TRBV7-2 to TRBJ1-1; 7 positions match TRBD1. From germline, CDR1 is SGHTA and CDR2 FQGNSA. The CDR3 consists of 18 residues. Trimming removed 1 base from V and 5 bases from J; junction bases left unmatched: 16.

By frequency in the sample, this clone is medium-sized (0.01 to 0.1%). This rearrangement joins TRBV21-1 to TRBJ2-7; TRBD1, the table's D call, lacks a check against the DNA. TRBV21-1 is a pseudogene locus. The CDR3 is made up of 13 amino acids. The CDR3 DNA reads TGTGCCAGCAGCAACGGGACAGGGGGCGAGCAGTACGTC. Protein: CASSNGTGGEQYV.

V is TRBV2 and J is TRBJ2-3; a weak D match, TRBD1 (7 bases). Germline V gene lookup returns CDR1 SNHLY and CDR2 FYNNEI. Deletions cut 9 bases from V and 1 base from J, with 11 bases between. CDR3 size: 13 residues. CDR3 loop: CASSGQGTDTQYF. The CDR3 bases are TGTGCCAGTAGCGGACAGGGCACAGATACGCAGTATTTT.

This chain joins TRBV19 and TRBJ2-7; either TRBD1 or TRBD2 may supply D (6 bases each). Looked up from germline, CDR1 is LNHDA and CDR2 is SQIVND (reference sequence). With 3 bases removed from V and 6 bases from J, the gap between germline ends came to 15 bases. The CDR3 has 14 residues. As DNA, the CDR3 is TGTGCCAGTAGTATTGGGACTCCACAGGGCGAGCAGTACTTC. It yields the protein CASSIGTPQGEQYF. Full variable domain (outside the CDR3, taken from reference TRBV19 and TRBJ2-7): DGGITQSPKYLFRKEGQNVTLSCEQNLNHDAMYWYRQDPGQGLRLIYYSQIVNDFQKGDIAEGYSVSREKKESFPLTVTSAQKNPTAFYLCASSIGTPQGEQYFGPGTRLTVT.

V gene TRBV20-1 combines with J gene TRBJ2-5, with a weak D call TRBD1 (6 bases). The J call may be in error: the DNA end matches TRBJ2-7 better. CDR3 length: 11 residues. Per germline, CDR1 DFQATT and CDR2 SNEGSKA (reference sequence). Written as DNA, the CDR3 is TGCAGTGCTGCACAGGGTAACGAGCAGTACTTC. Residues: CSAAQGNEQYF.

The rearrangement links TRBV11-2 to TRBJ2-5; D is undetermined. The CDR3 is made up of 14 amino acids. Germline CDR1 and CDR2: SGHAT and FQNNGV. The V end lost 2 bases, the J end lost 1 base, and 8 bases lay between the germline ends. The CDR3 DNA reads TGTGCCAGCAGCTTAAGCTCTTTCCAAGAGACCCAGTACTTC. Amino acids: CASSLSSFQETQYF.

The CDR3 is CASSQDQGALRRNTIYF. The CDR3 coding sequence is TGTGCCAGCAGCCAAGATCAGGGGGCTCTCCGGAGAAACACCATATATTTT. The chain employs TRBV14 and TRBJ1-3, with 8 bases identical to TRBD1. J lost 5 bases, V lost 0 bases, and 9 bases had no gene match. CDR3 length equals 17 residues. Per the germline V gene, CDR1 is SGHDN and CDR2 is FVKESK.

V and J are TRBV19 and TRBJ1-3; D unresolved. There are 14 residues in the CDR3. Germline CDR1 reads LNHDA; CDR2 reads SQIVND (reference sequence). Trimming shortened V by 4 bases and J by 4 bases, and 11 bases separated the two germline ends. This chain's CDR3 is CASSKTGPGNTIYF. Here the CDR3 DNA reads TGTGCCAGTAGTAAGACCGGGCCCGGAAACACCATATATTTT.

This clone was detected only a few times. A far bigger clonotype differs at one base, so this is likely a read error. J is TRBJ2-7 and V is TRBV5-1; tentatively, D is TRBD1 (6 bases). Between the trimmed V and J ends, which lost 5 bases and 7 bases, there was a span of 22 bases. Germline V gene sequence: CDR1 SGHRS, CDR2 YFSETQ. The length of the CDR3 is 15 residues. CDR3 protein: CASRGHLGSALEQYF. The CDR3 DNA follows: TGCGCCAGCAGGGGACACCTTGGTTCGGCCCTGGAGCAGTACTTC.

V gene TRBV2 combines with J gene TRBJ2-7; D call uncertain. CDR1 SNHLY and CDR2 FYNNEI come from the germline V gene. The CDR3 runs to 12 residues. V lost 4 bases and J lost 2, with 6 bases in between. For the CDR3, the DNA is TGTGCCAGCAGTGGGACCACCTACGAGCAGTACTTC. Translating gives CASSGTTYEQYF.

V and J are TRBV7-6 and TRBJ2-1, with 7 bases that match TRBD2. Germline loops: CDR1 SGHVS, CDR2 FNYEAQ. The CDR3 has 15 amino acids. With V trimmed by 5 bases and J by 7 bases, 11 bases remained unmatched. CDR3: CASSNGGVPRNEQFF. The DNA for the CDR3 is TGTGCCAGCAGCAATGGGGGGGTTCCTCGTAATGAGCAGTTCTTC.

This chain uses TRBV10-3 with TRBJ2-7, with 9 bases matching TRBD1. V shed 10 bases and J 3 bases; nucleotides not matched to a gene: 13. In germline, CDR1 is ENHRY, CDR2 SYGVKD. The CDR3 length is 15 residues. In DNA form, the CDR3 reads TGTGCCACCAAGGGTAGTGACAGGGGGGGCTACGAGCAGTACTTC. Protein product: CATKGSDRGGYEQYF.

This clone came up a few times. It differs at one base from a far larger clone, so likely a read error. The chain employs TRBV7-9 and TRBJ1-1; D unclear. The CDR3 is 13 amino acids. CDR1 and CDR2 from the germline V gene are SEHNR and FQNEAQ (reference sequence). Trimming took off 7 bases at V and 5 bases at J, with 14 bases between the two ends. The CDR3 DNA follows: TGTGCCAGCACTCAGGTGGCCTTTACTGAAGCTTTCTTT. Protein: CASTQVAFTEAFF. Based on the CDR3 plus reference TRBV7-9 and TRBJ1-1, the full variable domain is DTGVSQNPRHKITKRGQNVTFRCDPISEHNRLYWYRQTLGQGPEFLTYFQNEAQLEKSRLLSDRFSAERPKGSFSTLEIQRTEQGDSAMYLCASTQVAFTEAFFGQGTRLTVV.

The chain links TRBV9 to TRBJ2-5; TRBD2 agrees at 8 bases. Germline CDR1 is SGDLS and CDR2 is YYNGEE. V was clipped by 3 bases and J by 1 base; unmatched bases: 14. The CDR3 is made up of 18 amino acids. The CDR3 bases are TGTGCCAGCAGCGCCCACGGGGCGGGGGGTACGGGCCAAGAGACCCAGTACTTC. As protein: CASSAHGAGGTGQETQYF. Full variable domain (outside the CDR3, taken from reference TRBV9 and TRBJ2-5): DSGVTQTPKHLITATGQRVTLRCSPRSGDLSVYWYQQSLDQGLQFLIQYYNGEERAKGNILERFSAQQFPDLHSELNLSSLELGDSALYFCASSAHGAGGTGQETQYFGPGTRLLVL.

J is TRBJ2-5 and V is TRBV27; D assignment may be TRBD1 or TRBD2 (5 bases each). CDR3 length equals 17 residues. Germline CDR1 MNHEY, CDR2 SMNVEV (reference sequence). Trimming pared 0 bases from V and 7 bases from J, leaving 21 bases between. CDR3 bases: TGTGCCAGCAGTTTATCAAGGGGCCCCCAGGAGGAGTCGACCCAGTACTTC. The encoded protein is CASSLSRGPQEESTQYF.

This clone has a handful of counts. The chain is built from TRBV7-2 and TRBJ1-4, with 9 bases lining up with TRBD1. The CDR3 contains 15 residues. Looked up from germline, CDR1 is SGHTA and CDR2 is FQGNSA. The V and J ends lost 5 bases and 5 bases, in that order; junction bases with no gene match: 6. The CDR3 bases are TGTGCCAGCAGCACAGTCGGGACAGGGAATGAAAAACTGTTTTTT. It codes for CASSTVGTGNEKLFF.

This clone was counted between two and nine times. CDR3: CATELRRGTDTQYF. CDR3 nucleotides: TGTGCCACGGAACTTAGGCGGGGCACAGATACGCAGTATTTT. The rearrangement links TRBV10-3 to TRBJ2-3; perhaps TRBD2 as D (5 bases). Germline CDR1 is ENHRY and CDR2 is SYGVKD. The V end lost 10 bases, the J end lost 1 base, and 15 bases lay between the germline ends. The CDR3 runs to 14 residues.